This T cell receptor beta chain was recorded in a study of PD-1 blockade in classical Hodgkin lymphoma. TCRdb's table, derived via immunoSEQ multiplex PCR, lists solely in-frame clones and lacks some. The sample has about 66,000 clones, about 64% seen once; the top ten hold roughly 9.1%. Each patient relapsed following autologous stem cell transplantation, and prior brentuximab vedotin exposure differed. This CDR3 is built from 17 residues. CDR1 SGHRS and CDR2 YFSETQ come from the germline V gene. J was trimmed by 5 bases and V by 0 bases; bases with no gene match: 6. The chain combines TRBV5-1 with TRBJ2-1; 12 nucleotides line up with TRBD2. The receptor's source is a human donor with classical Hodgkin lymphoma. The specimen comprised peripheral blood mononuclear cells (PBMCs), sampled before the second cycle of nivolumab. CDR3 sequence: CASSLVPSGRANNEQFF. CDR3 nucleotides: TGCGCCAGCAGCTTGGTTCCTAGCGGGAGGGCGAACAATGAGCAGTTCTTC. Variable domain in full (rest from reference TRBV5-1 and TRBJ2-1): KAGVTQTPRYLIKTRGQQVTLSCSPISGHRSVSWYQQTPGQGLQFLFEYFSETQRNKGNFPGRFSGRQFSNSRSEMNVSTLELGDSALYLCASSLVPSGRANNEQFFGPGTRLTVL.